This T cell receptor beta chain stems from a study of T cells in Graves' hyperthyroidism and ophthalmopathy (dated by TCRdb to between 2018 and 2020). Describing the broader study: Peripheral blood samples were taken at the time of initial diagnosis, prior to any treatment. To identify distinguishing TCR V-J signatures, a discovery cohort of around 100 patients was used, comprising 40 to 45 with Graves' ophthalmopathy and around 60 with stable Graves' hyperthyroidism. Prospective prediction of ophthalmopathy was tested in an independent validation cohort of some 19 hyperthyroidism patients and 17 patients who later progressed to ophthalmopathy. The 100 discovery patients were randomly divided into training and test sets at a 7:3 ratio. In addition, the study compared T-cell repertoires in thyroid tissue and in blood from 6 or 7 Graves' hyperthyroidism patients. After blood sampling, hyperthyroidism patients were treated with methimazole at a starting dose of 30 mg daily, and ophthalmopathy patients were treated with high-dose intravenous methylprednisolone. The paper describes TCR Vbeta CDR3 sequencing of 140 or so peripheral blood samples, made up of 43 ophthalmopathy patients, approximately 76 hyperthyroidism patients and 17 progressor patients.

The TCR beta CDR3 regions were amplified from the RNA transcripts. For the first round of RT-PCR on the TCR CDR3, the HTBI primer set was used together with the Qiagen OneStep RT-PCR kit. The libraries were constructed in a second round of multiplex PCR and then size-selected and purified. The libraries were sequenced on an Illumina HiSeq2000 using paired-end 100 bp reads. Processing in the source paper ran as follows. SOAPnuke was used to process the raw data, throwing out any read that contained adapters or uncalled bases, had a mean Phred below 15, or lacked an exact constant-primer or identifier match. High-quality paired reads were merged with COPE v1.2.5, and unique nucleotide sequences were defined as clonotypes. MiTCR v1.1 was used to align the clonotypes against IMGT TRBV, TRBD and TRBJ reference segments. Analysis was restricted to V-J combinations with a frequency above 0.0001, which covered about 99% of repertoires. The TCS score was defined as the ratio of F50 (clonal expansion) to E x V (chaos), calculated using BLOSUM62-based TCRdist between CDR3 peptides within each V-J. Welch's t-statistics and random forest reduced roughly 500 V-J features to roughly 13, which were used in a naive Bayes classifier (R e1071). TCRdb reanalyzed the raw reads on its own, using fastp at Q25 for trimming and MiXCR for clone calling, and kept in-frame beta chains. Records with the same CDR3 protein are collapsed into one entry carrying the most frequent genes and DNA. TCRdb assigned the V and J calls; the authors' analysis was not used. For this sample there are about 180,000 distinct CDR3 sequences; approximately 15% appear just once. The top ten clonotypes cover 25% to 30% of the sample.

The investigation overall reported the following: Ophthalmopathy was separated from stable hyperthyroidism by a 13 V-J signature model, with around 90% sensitivity and roughly 81% specificity obtained in cross-validation and 80%/75% obtained in testing. Blood samples also contained most of the expanded thyroid clonotypes (frequency above 0.001), which suggests that blood repertoires may reflect thyroid immune responses. In validation, the model predicted progression to ophthalmopathy a median of approximately 6.3 months before onset, with roughly 70% sensitivity and just under 75% specificity. No statistical method was used to fix the sample size in advance, and group allocation was not hidden from the investigators.

A patient counted as having stable Graves' hyperthyroidism if no progression to ophthalmopathy occurred over 18 months of follow-up. Hyperthyroidism patients were newly diagnosed, had a disease duration of under 2 months, and were aged 18 to 65 years. The study excluded patients with uncontrolled infections, other autoimmune diseases, pregnancy or lactation. Diagnoses were based on clinical symptoms, serum thyroxine and TRAb, thyroid ultrasound and orbital computed tomography. PBMCs were separated from roughly 10 ml of fresh peripheral blood using Ficoll-Paque density gradient centrifugation. Total RNA was extracted with Trizol reagent, and quality was checked on an Agilent 2100 Bioanalyzer. This clonotype was seen at least ten times. Its recognized antigen is unknown. Nothing much larger sits one base from this clone, and base qualities are not available. The cysteine opens and the phenylalanine closes a CDR3 of 17 amino acids. Left in the record is the CDR3 DNA by itself, 51 bases read in frame from the first base. V drops 5 bases and J drops 2 bases, leaving 21 bases in between. CDR1 is given as LNHNV and CDR2 as YYDKDF, both from the germline V gene (reference sequence).

The clonotype comes from a woman between 45 and 60 years old with Graves' hyperthyroidism. The chain joins TRBV15 to TRBJ1-2, and possibly TRBD1, on 5 matching bases. Sequences were obtained from blood. The sequence in DNA is TGTGCCACCAGCCGTAATGAGGTGCGACAGCAGAACTATGGCTACACCTTC. It translates to CATSRNEVRQQNYGYTF.